This T cell receptor (beta chain) was identified in a study of shared clonotypes between healthy human individuals (dated by TCRdb to 2020 to 2021). Broadly, across the study: The cohort included a few men and a couple of women between 18 and 49 years of age. Per donor, three plates each were used for CD4 naive and CD4 memory, two for CD8 naive, and one for CD8 memory. The study deeply sequenced blood TCR repertoires of 5 or 6 healthy adults to estimate repertoire size and the extent of clonotype sharing between individuals. To increase sequencing depth and limit assay-specific biases, different laboratories used diverse techniques to prepare libraries and sequence TCR repertoires. Per donor, leukapheresis produced somewhere between about 0.94 and 9.5 billion PBMCs.

For this clone: No cognate antigen has been identified for it. Base qualities are missing; no much larger clone stands one base away.

Sequences ENHRY (CDR1) and SYGVKD (CDR2) are obtained from the germline V gene. The CDR3 runs 17 residues from the cysteine to the phenylalanine. Of the read, only the CDR3 DNA is kept; its 51 bases are in frame from base 1. Trimming at the junction amounts to 0 bases on V and 1 base on J, and the germline ends lie 12 bases apart. The donors were healthy, HIV-negative adults who had no recently reported acute infections or vaccinations. All donors were Caucasian adults living in Nashville, Tennessee, USA. Magnetic negative selection was used to enrich CD4+ T cells, after which naive cells were positively selected on CD45RA and the negative fraction became the memory subset. After blood collection by leukapheresis, PBMCs were isolated using Ficoll-Histopaque density gradient centrifugation and then cryopreserved in the vapor phase of liquid nitrogen. Analytical flow cytometry was used to check the purity and quantity of every magnetically sorted T cell population. Each sorted fraction had its genomic DNA isolated and then quantified by UV absorbance on a Nanodrop 2000c.

Using the deep immunoSEQ assay, multiplex PCR amplified TCR CDR3 regions from genomic DNA. Genomic DNA extracted from each cell subset was distributed evenly over all wells of several immunoSEQ 96-well plates, and each plate served as one replicate. For sorted subsets, roughly 190 ng of genomic DNA, equivalent to tens of thousands of T cell genomes, went into each replicate PCR. Purified libraries were measured with a Qubit 3.0 fluorometer, size-checked on a Bioanalyzer 2100, and measured again with the KAPA Library Quantification kit. A separate single-read 150-cycle Illumina NextSeq 550 flow cell was used to sequence each immunoSEQ 96-well plate. Turning to the authors' computational methods: Because the immunoSEQ output held only junctional sequences and lacked quality scores, the filtering could not match the filtering applied to full-length reads. To assign V/J genes and CDR3, sequences were annotated using PyIR, a Python wrapper for IgBLAST v1.9, with IMGT germline references. Any read was removed if the V/J assignment was weak (E-value above 1e-6), the CDR3 was missing, or the read contained stop codons, out-of-frame junctions, or ambiguous translated residues. V3J clonotypes were defined as sequences sharing the same inferred V gene, J gene, and CDR3 amino acid sequence. The percentage overlap between two repertoires was calculated by dividing the number of shared unique clonotypes by the size of the smaller repertoire. Three approaches were used to assess repertoire richness: RTK rarefaction, the Chao1 estimator, and Recon v2.1 estimates of unobserved clonotypes. OLGA was used to compute generation probabilities for all TCRbeta clonotypes that the gDNA method yielded from several donors. TCRdb limited this immuneACCESS table to in-frame rearrangements with V and J called. A share of clones is missing; checked studies link under half to unresolved V genes, and the rest is unexplained. V, J and clone size are taken as reported in that table, and D and trimming were inferred from the DNA itself. For this sample there are approximately 330,000 clones; around 67% appear just once. The ten largest clonotypes hold about 9.4% of the sample.

Paper-wide results and their limitations: Rarefaction of sorted-subset datasets indicated incomplete sequencing despite the large sequencing depth. Only blood was sampled, and tissue TCR repertoires likely differ from those in blood. The small number of donors limited the genetic and exposure-history diversity represented. Compared with non-shared clonotypes, clonotypes shared by all four sorted-subset donors had higher generation probabilities. Across several donors, roughly 5.4% of naive CD4, approximately 3.6% of naive CD8, 2.3% of memory CD4, and 0.4% of memory CD8 clonotypes were shared. Larger estimated clonotype richness was generally found for naive subsets than for memory subsets. Pairwise subsampling indicated that sequencing depth was expected to affect the degree of clonotype sharing among donors.

The sample was memory CD4+ T cells sorted from blood. Explained via the paper, the cell subset or site label denotes: CD45RA-negative fraction. The receptor comes from a man younger than 45 in good health. This sequence uses TRBV10-3 and TRBJ2-2; the D gene is perhaps TRBD2, on 5 matching bases. This receptor carries the CDR3 CAISESAGRGNTGELFF. The DNA sequence is as follows: TGTGCCATCAGTGAGTCGGCTGGGAGAGGGAACACCGGGGAGCTGTTTTTT.